The TCR beta chain under discussion was sequenced for a study of blood T cell repertoires in COVID-19. Turning to the study itself: Some COVID-19 samples were acute and others convalescent; all came from the United States, Italy and Spain. Sources were T cells, B-cell-depleted T cells, or PBMCs; the material itself was cDNA or gDNA.

The CDR3 extends over 13 amino acids. CDR1 and CDR2 (germline): LNHDA, SQIVND (reference sequence). Trimming removed 5 bases from V and 9 bases from J; junction bases left unmatched: 7. Authors' data handling: Researchers report that nucleated cell counts were estimated from reference gene primer amplification. This table comes from immunoSEQ multiplex PCR, and its TCRdb copy is limited to in-frame clones, with some not included. That table supplies the V and J calls and clone size; D and trimming were determined from the DNA. Among approximately 89,000 clones listed, about 74% were seen once. The rearrangement uses TRBV19 and TRBJ1-5; 7 bases are a match to TRBD1. The sequenced sample was peripheral blood. The clonotype comes from a human donor in a cohort sampled during active COVID-19. The CDR3 region is CASSSPGGTPQHF. DNA for the CDR3: TGTGCCAGTAGTTCCCCAGGGGGGACGCCCCAGCATTTT. Drawing the rest from reference TRBV19 and TRBJ1-5, the complete variable domain is DGGITQSPKYLFRKEGQNVTLSCEQNLNHDAMYWYRQDPGQGLRLIYYSQIVNDFQKGDIAEGYSVSREKKESFPLTVTSAQKNPTAFYLCASSSPGGTPQHFGDGTRLSIL.